The next 20 T cell receptor beta chains were all read from a single sample in a study of CD8 T cells in ankylosing spondylitis. Findings of the study overall: The study identified a TCR beta motif of roughly eight highly homologous variants that appeared characteristic of ankylosing spondylitis blood.

Each CDR3 protein gets one entry after TCRdb re-called the 5' RACE reads with MiXCR. This sample has some 450,000 distinct CDR3 sequences, with roughly 18% found just once. These TCRs' antigens remain unknown. The source material was blood, either unsorted or a sorted T cell fraction (not recorded which). These receptors were obtained from a male donor with ankylosing spondylitis.

This clonotype occurred once. The CDR3 bases are TGTGCCAGCAGTAAGACAGGGGGGGATGAGCAGTTCTTC. Translated, it gives CASSKTGGDEQFF. The genes are TRBV6-6 and TRBJ2-1, with TRBD1 matching over 9 bases. The germline V gene has CDR1 MNHNY and CDR2 SVGAGI (reference sequence). The CDR3 sequence is 13 residues long. The ends lost 5 bases at V and 8 bases at J; junction bases unmatched: 4.

This clonotype was seen a single time. The chain recombines TRBV30 with TRBJ1-5; D is ambiguous. The CDR3 consists of 13 residues. The germline V gene encodes CDR1 GTSNPN and CDR2 SVGIG (reference sequence). The germline V and J ends were trimmed by 2 bases and 4 bases, with 9 bases remaining between them. The CDR3 DNA sequence: TGTGCCTGGAGTCCGGGGTTAAATCAGCCCCAGCATTTT. Translated, it gives CAWSPGLNQPQHF.

The chain couples TRBV7-2 to TRBJ1-2; D not certain. In germline, CDR1 is SGHTA, CDR2 FQGNSA. V gave up 6 bases and J gave up 2 bases, with 10 bases separating them. This CDR3 has 13 amino acids. The CDR3 DNA is TGTGCCAGCAGACCGACTAAAAACTATGGCTACACCTTC. Translation gives CASRPTKNYGYTF.

The J gene is TRBJ2-7, the V gene TRBV11-2; 8 nucleotides match TRBD1. The CDR3 covers 15 residues. With V trimmed by 7 bases and J by 7 bases, 15 bases remained unmatched. Looked up from germline, CDR1 is SGHAT and CDR2 is FQNNGV. CDR3 in DNA: TGTGCCAGCATCCCAAATTCAGACAGGGGTCGAGAGCAGTACTTC. It specifies CASIPNSDRGREQYF.

The chain joins TRBV7-9 to TRBJ2-7; perhaps TRBD1 as D (5 bases). The germline V and J ends were trimmed by 3 bases and 9 bases, with 12 bases remaining between them. The CDR3 is 12 amino acids. Germline CDR1 SEHNR, CDR2 FQNEAQ (reference sequence). CDR3 in amino acids: CASSFRQGRQYF. CDR3 in DNA: TGTGCCAGCAGCTTCCGCCAGGGAAGGCAGTACTTC.

This clonotype was counted between two and nine times. V gene TRBV20-1 combines with J gene TRBJ1-6, with D perhaps matching TRBD1 (6 bases). Germline CDR1 DFQATT, CDR2 SNEGSKA (reference sequence). V was shortened by 3 bases and J by 10 bases, with 13 bases between the two germline ends. The CDR3 consists of 13 residues. The CDR3 coding sequence is TGCAGTGCTAGTCCAGGGGTAGGGTCACCCCTCCACTTT. Amino acid sequence: CSASPGVGSPLHF.

This clonotype was recorded a few times. J is TRBJ2-1 and V is TRBV11-2; no firm D call. V lost 0 bases and J lost 14, with 14 bases in between. The CDR3 consists of 13 residues. CDR1 and CDR2 (germline): SGHAT, FQNNGV. The DNA for the CDR3 is TGTGCCAGCAGCTTAGAGACGGAGTCTTTCAAGTTCTTC. This codes for CASSLETESFKFF.

In this sample, this clonotype turned up a few times. The rearrangement links TRBV7-2 to TRBJ1-2, with 8 positions matching TRBD1. Germline assignment: CDR1 SGHTA and CDR2 FQGNSA. V trimming: 5 bases; J trimming: 8 bases; junction bases outside the gene matches: 7. The CDR3 is 13 residues long. The CDR3 DNA sequence: TGTGCCAGCAGCCGAGAGACAGGGGTCGGCTACACCTTC. Its protein is CASSRETGVGYTF.

This clonotype was picked up a small number of times. The gene calls are TRBV2 and TRBJ1-4; 9 bases line up with TRBD1. Germline CDR1 SNHLY, CDR2 FYNNEI. The trim removed 4 bases at V and 8 bases at J, leaving 5 bases unmatched. This CDR3 is 14 amino acids long. Here the CDR3 reads CASSGGTGYEKLFF. For the CDR3, the DNA is TGTGCCAGCAGTGGGGGGACAGGGTACGAAAAACTGTTTTTT.

The chain has TRBV7-9 and TRBJ2-5; maybe TRBD1 (7 bases). CDR3 length: 14 amino acids. Germline loops: CDR1 SEHNR, CDR2 FQNEAQ (reference sequence). V was pared by 1 base and J by 4 bases, with 10 bases between. CDR3 in amino acids: CASSLEQGGETQYF. The DNA of the CDR3 is TGTGCCAGCAGCTTAGAGCAGGGGGGAGAGACCCAGTACTTC.

The chain recombines TRBV10-3 with TRBJ2-1; the match to TRBD2 covers 8 bases. V was clipped by 2 bases and J by 5 bases; unmatched bases: 11. The CDR3 contains 17 residues. The germline V gene encodes CDR1 ENHRY and CDR2 SYGVKD. CDR3 sequence: CAISEPLGSGSNNEQFF. The CDR3 DNA follows: TGTGCCATCAGTGAGCCCCTCGGCAGCGGGAGTAACAATGAGCAGTTCTTC.

The V call is TRBV20-1, the J call TRBJ1-2; possibly TRBD1 for D (6 bases). Germline V gene sequence: CDR1 DFQATT, CDR2 SNEGSKA (reference sequence). The CDR3 length is 13 residues. V was clipped by 5 bases and J by 7 bases, with 17 bases between them. As DNA, the CDR3 is TGCAGTGCTGGGGCGCCGGGGGCAGGTGGCTACACCTTC. It encodes CSAGAPGAGGYTF.

The chain couples TRBV30 to TRBJ2-1, with a weak D call TRBD2 (7 bases). The CDR3 contains 14 residues. Germline lookup yields CDR1 GTSNPN and CDR2 SVGIG (reference sequence). V lost 2 bases and J 4 bases, leaving 12 bases between the germline ends. CDR3 bases: TGTGCCTGGAGTAGGGGGGGGCTTTACAATGAGCAGTTCTTC. Encoded protein: CAWSRGGLYNEQFF.

In its sample, this clonotype was seen a few times. V gene TRBV4-2 combines with J gene TRBJ2-7, with 12 bases aligning to TRBD2. This CDR3 has 19 amino acids. Unmatched junction bases numbered 9, after V lost 0 bases and J lost 0 bases. Germline loops: CDR1 LGHNA, CDR2 YNFKEQ. The CDR3 coding sequence is TGTGCCAGCAGCCAAGATGGGCTAGCGGGGGGGTCTTTCTCCTACGAGCAGTACTTC. Translating it yields CASSQDGLAGGSFSYEQYF.

The genes are TRBV4-2 and TRBJ2-3, with D perhaps TRBD2 (5 bases). Germline lookup yields CDR1 LGHNA and CDR2 YNFKEQ. V was cut by 1 base and J by 5 bases, with 16 bases left in between. The CDR3 has 16 residues. CDR3 amino acids: CASSQGDPRAGDTQYF. The DNA of the CDR3 is TGTGCCAGCAGCCAAGGCGACCCGAGGGCCGGAGATACGCAGTATTTT.

The CDR3 nucleotides read TGTGCCAGCAGCTTAGCGACAGGGGTTTCTGGGGCCAACGTCCTGACTTTC. It specifies CASSLATGVSGANVLTF. The chain recombines TRBV7-9 with TRBJ2-6, with 8 bases fitting TRBD1. CDR3 length: 17 residues. The V segment lost 0 bases and the J segment 1 base; nucleotides outside the gene matches: 2. Per germline, CDR1 SEHNR and CDR2 FQNEAQ (reference sequence).

Only a few counts were recorded for this clonotype. The rearrangement links TRBV12-3 or TRBV12-4 to TRBJ2-5; 9 nucleotides align to TRBD2. The CDR3 runs 15 residues. V was clipped by 7 bases and J by 4 bases; unmatched bases: 10. Here the CDR3 reads CASIPLAGEGETQYF. DNA for the CDR3: TGTGCCAGCATCCCCTTAGCGGGAGAGGGAGAGACCCAGTACTTC.

The chain carries TRBV11-3 and TRBJ1-2; 7 bases agree with TRBD1. This CDR3 region has 17 residues. V was clipped by 5 bases and J by 3 bases; unmatched bases: 15. Germline V CDR1 and CDR2: SGHNT, YENEEA. The DNA for the CDR3 is TGTGCCAGCAGCCTAGCCCTGTCGACAGGGAGTGACTATGGCTACACCTTC. It specifies CASSLALSTGSDYGYTF.

This clonotype was recorded many times. The chain combines TRBV12-3 or TRBV12-4 with TRBJ1-4; TRBD1 matches 7 bases. J lost 7 bases, V lost 6 bases, and 8 bases had no gene match. The CDR3 extends over 14 amino acids. The DNA for the CDR3 is TGTGCCAGCAGGCAGACAGGGTTGAGTGAAAAACTGTTTTTT. It codes for CASRQTGLSEKLFF.

This clonotype was counted only a few times. The CDR3 DNA is TGTGCCAGCAGTGTTCGCCCCGGACTAACGAACACCGGGGAGCTGTTTTTT. This gives the protein CASSVRPGLTNTGELFF. This sequence joins TRBV6-1 and TRBJ2-2, with D possibly matching TRBD2 (6 bases). Trimming left V 4 bases short and J 0 bases short, with 15 bases between. Germline CDR1 is MNHNS and CDR2 is SASEGT. The CDR3 spans 17 residues.